The TCR beta chain under discussion was sequenced for a study of T cells in Graves' hyperthyroidism and ophthalmopathy. Study results and limitations: A model built on 13 V-J features separated ophthalmopathy from stable hyperthyroidism. The majority of expanded thyroid clonotypes above 0.001 also appeared in blood.

RNA transcripts were the template for amplifying TCR beta CDR3 regions. TCR CDR3 underwent first-round RT-PCR with the HTBI primer set. MiXCR, run by TCRdb on the multiplex PCR reads, gives a single entry per CDR3 protein. The table shows some 560,000 distinct CDR3 sequences, with around 15% occurring only once. Trimming left V 3 bases short and J 4 bases short, with 3 bases between. CDR1 is SGHTA, CDR2 FQGTGA, per germline. The length of the CDR3 is 12 residues. This clonotype has at least ten counts. Antigen: not known. Patients counted as stable if ophthalmopathy did not develop within 18 months. Patients were aged 18 to 65, had disease duration under 2 months, and had newly diagnosed hyperthyroidism.

The chain joins TRBV7-3 to TRBJ2-2, with D uncertain. The clonotype originates from a woman aged 40 to 50 with Graves' hyperthyroidism. Sequencing used blood. DNA for the CDR3: TGTGCCAGCAGCTTTCTCACCGGGGAGCTGTTTTTT. Residues: CASSFLTGELFF.